A selection of T cell receptor beta chains follows, all from one sample in a study of blood T cell repertoires in COVID-19. The repertoire was sequenced with immunoSEQ multiplex PCR; TCRdb's copy has only in-frame clones and lacks some. There are approximately 450,000 clones in the sample; approximately 92% occur only once, and around 1.1% lies in the top ten. The sample was PBMCs or T cells enriched from blood (not recorded which). The receptors come from a man younger than 45 who had recovered from COVID-19. CDR3s include the opening cysteine and the closing phenylalanine or tryptophan. The D gene is left open where the match is weak.

TRBV12-3/TRBV12-4	TRBJ1-5	NA	CASSQGKGQREHF
TRBV12-3/TRBV12-4	TRBJ1-2	NA	CASSLMRYGYTF
TRBV18	TRBJ2-5	NA	CASSPRGLWETQYF
TRBV27	TRBJ1-4	TRBD1	CASSFWTGEKLFF
TRBV3-1/TRBV3-2	TRBJ1-4	NA	CASRGRTANEKLFF
TRBV7-9	TRBJ2-5	TRBD2	CASSLAAGGPETQYF
TRBV6-6	TRBJ2-2	TRBD1	CASSYLDREGELFF
TRBV27	TRBJ1-1	TRBD1	CASSPGQGARLGAFF
TRBV19	TRBJ2-7	TRBD2	CASSTQGLAGAREQYF
TRBV5-1	TRBJ2-1	NA	CASSLTSGVHNEQFF
TRBV9	TRBJ1-2	NA	CASSPLGGQVNGYTF
TRBV5-1	TRBJ2-3	TRBD2	CASSLAGGGTSTDTQYF
TRBV29-1	TRBJ2-2	TRBD2	CSVGGSTGELFF
TRBV28	TRBJ1-2	NA	CASTVGGLGSYTF
TRBV5-4	TRBJ2-1	NA	CASTNTLGGLSYNEQFF
TRBV18	TRBJ2-2	NA	CASSPGGGQTGELFF
TRBV25-1	TRBJ2-5	TRBD2	CALPAGREETQYF
TRBV19	TRBJ1-5	NA	CASSINRQENNQPQHF
TRBV5-1	TRBJ2-3	TRBD1	CASSPRTGGSTDTQYF
TRBV28	TRBJ2-1	TRBD2	CASSFLRGSSYNEQFF
TRBV5-4	TRBJ2-5	TRBD1	CASSHRTGQQETQYF
TRBV27	TRBJ1-5	NA	CASSVAPGGGQPQHF
TRBV10-3	TRBJ2-2	TRBD2	CATRTSGVTGELFF
TRBV28	TRBJ1-1	NA	CASSLSRGGTEAFF
TRBV19	TRBJ1-1	NA	CASTMGRMNTEAFF
TRBV5-4	TRBJ1-1	NA	CASSLGPGVTEAFF
TRBV12-3/TRBV12-4	TRBJ2-7	NA	CASSNRPYEQYF
TRBV25-1	TRBJ2-1	NA	CASSESGLGAWNEQFF
TRBV11-2	TRBJ1-4	TRBD1	CASSASGQGAEKLFF
TRBV9	TRBJ2-1	NA	CASSVLGGTNEQFF